Reported below is one TCR beta chain. Germline V CDR1 and CDR2: SGHTA, FQGNSA. The V and J ends lost 2 bases and 2 bases respectively, with 11 bases between them. CDR3 length equals 15 residues. This sample was taken from a study of T cell responses to AZD1222 COVID-19 vaccine. For the study at large: Researchers grouped second doses given at about 4 or about 12 weeks into one pool.

Measured with immunoSEQ multiplex PCR; TCRdb has only the in-frame clones, and not every one. The table lists about 160,000 clones, under 95% of them singletons, with approximately 4.7% in the top ten. This chain joins TRBV7-2 and TRBJ2-3; D remains unclear. The sequences come from peripheral blood, collected on day 0 of AZD1222 vaccination. This receptor was obtained from an adult in good health. The CDR3, as DNA: TGTGCCAGCAGCTTACGCCCAACCACCACAGATACGCAGTATTTT. Its protein is CASSLRPTTTDTQYF.